The clone carrying this TCR beta chain came up many times. Mismatch with germline at one junction end may stem from a read error. This specimen comes from a study of regulatory T cells in long-lasting Graves disease. The CDR3 totals 13 residues. Germline V gene lookup returns CDR1 SSHAT and CDR2 FNYEAQ (reference sequence). iRepertoire HTBI primers and Arm-PCR of CDR3 regions built TCR beta libraries. One entry per CDR3 protein, called by TCRdb with MiXCR from the multiplex PCR reads. The data contain over 300,000 distinct CDR3 sequences, around 19% of them singletons. Time point of the sample: persistent/refractory GD, antithyroid drugs over 5 years with positive TRAb. PBMCs provided the RNA from which the TCR library was made.

The receptor was derived from a female donor with Graves disease. The sample in question was peripheral blood mononuclear cells (PBMCs), obtained when the disease was refractory, from a patient treated with antithyroid drugs. The chain is built from TRBV7-7 and TRBJ2-5; 7 nucleotides line up with TRBD2. The CDR3 region is CASSPGREGTQYF. In nucleotides, the CDR3 is TGTGCTAGCAGCCCCGGAAGGGAGGGGACCCAGTACTTC.